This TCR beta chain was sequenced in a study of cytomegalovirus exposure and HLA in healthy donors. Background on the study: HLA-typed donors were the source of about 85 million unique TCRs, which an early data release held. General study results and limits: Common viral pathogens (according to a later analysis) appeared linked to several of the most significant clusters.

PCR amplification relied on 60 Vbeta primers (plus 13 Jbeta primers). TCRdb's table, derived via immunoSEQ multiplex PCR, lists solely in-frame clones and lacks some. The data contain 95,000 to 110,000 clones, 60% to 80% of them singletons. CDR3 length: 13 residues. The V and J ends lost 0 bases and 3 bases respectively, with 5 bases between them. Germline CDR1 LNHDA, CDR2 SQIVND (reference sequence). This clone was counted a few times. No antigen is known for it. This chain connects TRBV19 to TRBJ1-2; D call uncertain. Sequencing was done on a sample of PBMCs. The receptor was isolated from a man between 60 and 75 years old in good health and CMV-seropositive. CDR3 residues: CASSIDRDYGYTF. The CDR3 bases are TGTGCCAGTAGTATAGATCGGGACTATGGCTACACCTTC.